The 16 T cell receptor beta chains below were found in one sample sequenced in a study of blood T cell repertoires in COVID-19. The data were produced by immunoSEQ multiplex PCR, yet TCRdb's version contains in-frame clones alone and is incomplete. Of almost 500,000 clones in the sample, about nine tenths were seen once. The sequenced sample was PBMCs or T cells enriched from blood (not recorded which). These receptors all come from a woman aged 55-69 years who had recovered from COVID-19.

The chain employs TRBV18 and TRBJ1-6, with 9 bases that match TRBD1. After removal of 3 bases from V and 5 bases from J, the junction contained 8 bases not matched to a gene. CDR1 is KGHSH and CDR2 is LQKENI in the germline V gene. The CDR3 consists of 17 residues. This CDR3 reads CASSPNTGTGNNSPLHF. The CDR3 coding sequence is TGTGCCAGCTCACCGAACACCGGGACAGGGAATAATTCACCCCTCCACTTT.

The chain has TRBV2 and TRBJ2-3; D gene unclear. Trimming left V 2 bases short and J 2 bases short, with 5 bases between. Germline V gives CDR1 SNHLY, CDR2 FYNNEI. The CDR3 length is 13 residues. The CDR3 bases are TGTGCCAGCAGTGAACGGGTCACAGATACGCAGTATTTT. This sequence encodes CASSERVTDTQYF.

This sequence joins TRBV5-1 and TRBJ2-7; tentatively, D is TRBD1 (5 bases). This CDR3 has 11 residues. Trimming took 5 bases from V and 3 from J, leaving 6 bases between them. The germline gives CDR1 SGHRS, CDR2 YFSETQ. The DNA of the CDR3 is TGCGCCAGCAGGGGGCTCTACGAGCAGTACTTC. Protein sequence: CASRGLYEQYF.

The chain recombines TRBV7-8 with TRBJ2-2, with D possibly being TRBD2 (6 bases). Germline V gives CDR1 SGHVS, CDR2 FQNEAQ. The V gene lost 7 bases and the J gene lost 4 bases, with 16 bases spanning the gap. The CDR3 has 15 residues. The chain's CDR3 is CASKKTEGGTGELFF. In DNA, the CDR3 is TGTGCCAGCAAGAAAACAGAGGGAGGCACCGGGGAGCTGTTTTTT.

The chain carries TRBV11-3 and TRBJ2-1; weak D call: TRBD1 (5 bases). Per the germline V gene, CDR1 is SGHNT and CDR2 is YENEEA. The CDR3 covers 14 residues. With 6 bases removed from V and 0 bases from J, the gap between germline ends came to 9 bases. In DNA, the CDR3 is TGTGCCAGCAGTAGACAGAACTCCTACAATGAGCAGTTCTTC. Translating it yields CASSRQNSYNEQFF. Full variable domain (outside the CDR3, taken from reference TRBV11-3 and TRBJ2-1): EAGVVQSPRYKIIEKKQPVAFWCNPISGHNTLYWYLQNLGQGPELLIRYENEEAVDDSQLPKDRFSAERLKGVDSTLKIQPAELGDSAVYLCASSRQNSYNEQFFGPGTRLTVL.

The chain combines TRBV11-2 with TRBJ2-7; 10 bases map to TRBD1. V trimming: 5 bases; J trimming: 2 bases; junction bases outside the gene matches: 6. Germline V CDR1 and CDR2: SGHAT, FQNNGV. The CDR3 sequence is 15 residues long. The CDR3 region has the DNA TGTGCCAGCAGCAGCCCCGGGACAGGGGCCTACGAGCAGTACTTC. Its protein product is CASSSPGTGAYEQYF.

This clone has a handful of counts. The genes are TRBV18 and TRBJ1-1; 10 nucleotides line up with TRBD1. Germline V CDR1 and CDR2: KGHSH, LQKENI. Germline trimming cut 6 bases from V and 3 bases from J; bases unmatched to any gene: 7. The CDR3 covers 15 residues. The CDR3 sequence is CASSPGQGVYTEAFF. The CDR3 nucleotides read TGTGCCAGCTCCCCCGGACAGGGGGTTTACACTGAAGCTTTCTTT.

The rearrangement uses TRBV19 and TRBJ2-1, with 16 bases aligning to TRBD2. V was clipped by 8 bases and J by 8 bases; unmatched bases: 3. The germline CDR1 and CDR2 sequences are LNHDA and SQIVND (reference sequence). This CDR3 has 14 residues. The CDR3 spells CASGTSGGAYEQFF. DNA of the CDR3: TGTGCCAGTGGGACTAGCGGGGGGGCCTATGAGCAGTTCTTC.

The gene calls are TRBV19 and TRBJ2-3; a weak D match, TRBD2 (5 bases). Trimming took off 2 bases at V and 6 bases at J, with 12 bases between the two ends. The CDR3 covers 14 residues. Germline values: CDR1 LNHDA, CDR2 SQIVND (reference sequence). CDR3 in amino acids: CASSIRLASDTQYF. In DNA, the CDR3 is TGTGCCAGTAGTATACGCCTAGCCTCGGATACGCAGTATTTT.

This clone was counted once. The chain combines TRBV6-5 with TRBJ1-1; the D is unclear. This CDR3 has 13 residues. CDR1 and CDR2 (germline): MNHEY, SVGAGI. V was cut by 4 bases and J by 0 bases, with 6 bases left in between. The CDR3 loop is CASSFTMNTEAFF. The CDR3 DNA reads TGTGCCAGCAGTTTCACAATGAACACTGAAGCTTTCTTT.

The chain couples TRBV6-2 or TRBV6-3 to TRBJ1-1; a possible D gene is TRBD1 (5 bases). V lost 4 bases to trimming and J lost 1 base, with 7 bases between them. The CDR3 has 13 residues. Germline V gene lookup returns CDR1 MNHEY and CDR2 SVGEGT. The CDR3 region is CASSWTQNTEAFF. CDR3 in DNA: TGTGCCAGCAGTTGGACACAGAACACTGAAGCTTTCTTT.

J is TRBJ1-4 and V is TRBV21-1; the listed D gene, TRBD1, was not tested against the DNA. TRBV21-1 is marked as a pseudogene. The CDR3 consists of 18 residues. As DNA, the CDR3 is TGTGCCAGCAGCTTCCGGGACAGCCTAGGACCAACTAATGAAAAACTGTTTTTT. Protein product: CASSFRDSLGPTNEKLFF.

The chain couples TRBV2 to TRBJ1-2, with D possibly matching TRBD1 (6 bases). Germline V gene lookup returns CDR1 SNHLY and CDR2 FYNNEI. Deletions cut 2 bases from V and 3 bases from J, with 10 bases between. The CDR3 is made up of 14 amino acids. This CDR3 is CASSEQGPDYGYTF. The CDR3 nucleotides are TGTGCCAGCAGTGAACAGGGGCCCGACTATGGCTACACCTTC.

V and J are TRBV30 and TRBJ2-2; D gene uncertain. V was pared by 1 base and J by 0 bases, with 12 bases between. Per germline, CDR1 GTSNPN and CDR2 SVGIG (reference sequence). This CDR3 region has 16 residues. CDR3 in DNA: TGTGCCTGGAGTGATACGACATTATCGAACACCGGGGAGCTGTTTTTT. As protein: CAWSDTTLSNTGELFF.

This chain joins TRBV7-9 and TRBJ2-3; possibly TRBD2 for D (5 bases). With 5 bases removed from V and 6 bases from J, the gap between germline ends came to 9 bases. CDR3 length equals 12 residues. The germline CDR1 and CDR2 sequences are SEHNR and FQNEAQ (reference sequence). The CDR3 is CASSHGGDTQYF. The CDR3 DNA reads TGTGCCAGCAGCCACGGCGGGGATACGCAGTATTTT.

J is TRBJ1-2 and V is TRBV27, with D uncertain. Trimming pared 6 bases from V and 8 bases from J, leaving 19 bases between. Germline V gene data show CDR1 as MNHEY and CDR2 as SMNVEV (reference sequence). This CDR3 comprises 14 residues. The CDR3 reads CASSSHLVEGGYTF. CDR3 bases: TGTGCCAGCAGCTCCCATCTGGTTGAGGGCGGCTACACCTTC.